The source of this T cell receptor beta chain is a study of T cell responses to AZD1222 COVID-19 vaccine. Study results and caveats: There were vaccine-associated CD4 TCRs across spike, dominant at 160-218 and 743-854.

A note on this clone: Its antigen is currently unknown.

Assay: immunoSEQ multiplex PCR; the TCRdb copy retains only in-frame clones and omits some. Of 140,000 to 150,000 clones in the sample, 82% were seen once. V trimming: 5 bases; J trimming: 4 bases; junction bases outside the gene matches: 2. Germline CDR1 LNHDA, CDR2 SQIVND (reference sequence). The CDR3 is made up of 13 amino acids. The sample consisted of peripheral blood, taken on day 0 of MenACWY control vaccination. The clonotype comes from an adult in good health. The chain recombines TRBV19 with TRBJ1-1; 9 nucleotides match TRBD1. The CDR3 region has the DNA TGTGCCAGTAGTTTGACAGGGGGCACTGAAGCTTTCTTT. Translated, it gives CASSLTGGTEAFF.